One and the same sample provided the 26 T cell receptor beta chains below, sequenced in a study of cytomegalovirus exposure and HLA in healthy donors. A multiplex PCR was run with 60 Vbeta primers and 13 Jbeta primers. Method: immunoSEQ multiplex PCR; TCRdb's copy keeps in-frame clones and lacks some. The sample yields about 160,000 clones, 75% to 85% seen once. What was sequenced was PBMCs. The receptors were gathered from a girl aged 2-10 years in good health and CMV-seropositive.

The CDR3 sequence: CASSWGLAGTYEQYF. The CDR3 nucleotides are TGTGCCAGCAGCTGGGGACTAGCGGGAACCTACGAGCAGTACTTC. The gene calls are TRBV7-9 and TRBJ2-7, with 13 bases lining up with TRBD2. CDR1 SEHNR and CDR2 FQNEAQ come from the germline V gene (reference sequence). V dropped 4 bases and J dropped 2; count of bases not matched to a gene: 2. The CDR3 contains 15 residues.

The chain carries TRBV11-2 and TRBJ1-2; D possibly corresponds to TRBD1 (6 bases). Looked up from germline, CDR1 is SGHAT and CDR2 is FQNNGV. The CDR3 loop spans 17 amino acids. Between the trimmed V and J ends, which lost 4 bases and 5 bases, there was a span of 23 bases. CDR3 DNA: TGTGCCAGCAGCTCTAATGTAGGGCAGGGGAGAGGGTATGGCTACACCTTC. Translating gives CASSSNVGQGRGYGYTF.

V gene TRBV30 combines with J gene TRBJ2-2; D perhaps matches TRBD2 (7 bases). CDR3 length equals 14 residues. Germline V gives CDR1 GTSNPN, CDR2 SVGIG (reference sequence). V lost 4 bases and J lost 4, with 13 bases in between. The CDR3 coding sequence is TGTGCCTGGACTCCGAGGGGGGGCACCGGGGAGCTGTTTTTT. This encodes CAWTPRGGTGELFF.

J is TRBJ1-2 and V is TRBV29-1; possible D gene TRBD1, 6 bases. CDR1 is SQVTM, CDR2 ANQGSEA, per germline. CDR3 length: 13 amino acids. V lost 6 bases to trimming and J lost 1 base, with 12 bases between them. The DNA for the CDR3 is TGCAGCGTCACCGGGACACTTAACTATGGCTACACCTTC. It yields the protein CSVTGTLNYGYTF.

The rearrangement joins TRBV6-5 to TRBJ2-1, with 8 bases matching TRBD2. The CDR3 is made up of 15 amino acids. Per the germline V gene, CDR1 is MNHEY and CDR2 is SVGAGI. The junction had 4 bases not matched to a gene; V was cut back by 2 bases and J by 4 bases. CDR3 bases: TGTGCCAGCAGTTACGGGACTAGGGTTTACAATGAGCAGTTCTTC. Its protein is CASSYGTRVYNEQFF.

This clone was detected only a few times. The rearrangement joins TRBV9 to TRBJ2-5; 12 nucleotides match TRBD2. This CDR3 contains 16 residues. In germline, CDR1 is SGDLS, CDR2 YYNGEE. J lost 5 bases, V lost 4 bases, and 9 bases had no gene match. The CDR3 is CASSSGLAGQWETQYF. In DNA, the CDR3 is TGTGCCAGCAGCTCCGGACTAGCGGGGCAGTGGGAGACCCAGTACTTC.

The chain recombines TRBV7-9 with TRBJ2-1; possibly TRBD2 for D (5 bases). Germline loops: CDR1 SEHNR, CDR2 FQNEAQ (reference sequence). CDR3 size: 14 residues. V lost 10 bases and J lost 3, with 16 bases in between. The CDR3 nucleotides are TGTGCCAACGAGAAACTAGGCCTCTACAATGAGCAGTTCTTC. As protein: CANEKLGLYNEQFF.

The chain combines TRBV27 with TRBJ1-4; D is unresolved. Between the trimmed V and J ends, which lost 6 bases and 5 bases, there was a span of 19 bases. CDR3 length: 16 amino acids. Germline V CDR1 and CDR2: MNHEY, SMNVEV (reference sequence). CDR3 sequence: CASSNLYWSVNEKLFF. CDR3 DNA: TGTGCCAGCAGCAACCTCTATTGGAGCGTGAATGAAAAACTGTTTTTT.

This clone was detected a few times. The V gene is TRBV28, the J gene TRBJ2-2; 7 positions agree with TRBD2. The CDR3 is 14 residues long. Per germline, CDR1 MDHEN and CDR2 SYDVKM. V trimming: 2 bases; J trimming: 6 bases; junction bases outside the gene matches: 3. CDR3 residues: CASSLRLAAGELFF. CDR3 coding DNA: TGTGCCAGCAGTTTAAGGCTAGCGGCCGGGGAGCTGTTTTTT.

For the CDR3, the DNA is TGTGCCATCCAACGGAGTGCTGGAAACACCATATATTTT. Translation: CAIQRSAGNTIYF. The chain employs TRBV28 and TRBJ1-3, with unresolved D. This CDR3 is 13 amino acids long. Germline lookup yields CDR1 MDHEN and CDR2 SYDVKM. Between the trimmed V and J ends, which lost 10 bases and 2 bases, there was a span of 12 bases.

The chain employs TRBV30 and TRBJ2-7, with TRBD2 matching 12 bases. The CDR3 runs to 14 residues. Germline V gene lookup returns CDR1 GTSNPN and CDR2 SVGIG (reference sequence). Unmatched junction bases numbered 4, after V lost 3 bases and J lost 4 bases. The CDR3 region has the DNA TGTGCCTGGAGACCGACTAGCGGGAGTTACGAGCAGTACTTC. As protein: CAWRPTSGSYEQYF. Full variable domain (rest looked up from reference TRBV30 and TRBJ2-7): SQTIHQWPATLVQPVGSPLSLECTVEGTSNPNLYWYRQAAGRGLQLLFYSVGIGQISSEVPQNLSASRPQDRQFILSSKKLLLSDSGFYLCAWRPTSGSYEQYFGPGTRLTVT.

As for this clone: The identical CDR3 is also encoded by other nucleotide sequences in the sample. V and J are TRBV25-1 and TRBJ2-3, with 11 bases lining up with TRBD2. CDR1 and CDR2 from the germline V gene are MGHDK and SYGVNS. V gave up 1 base and J gave up 3 bases; unmatched junction bases: 3. The CDR3 loop spans 16 amino acids. DNA of the CDR3: TGTGCCAGCAGTGAATGGGCTAGCGGGGGGACAGATACGCAGTATTTT. This sequence encodes CASSEWASGGTDTQYF.

The J gene is TRBJ1-6, the V gene TRBV27, with 10 bases matching TRBD1. The CDR3 extends over 18 amino acids. V shed 2 bases and J 0 bases; nucleotides not matched to a gene: 4. CDR1 and CDR2 (germline): MNHEY, SMNVEV (reference sequence). The CDR3, as DNA: TGTGCCAGCAGTTTAAGGACAGGGGGAACCTCCTATAATTCACCCCTCCACTTT. Amino acid sequence: CASSLRTGGTSYNSPLHF.

The chain recombines TRBV9 with TRBJ1-3; TRBD1 is a possible D gene (6 bases). The CDR3 is 18 residues long. CDR1 is SGDLS, CDR2 YYNGEE, per germline. V was shortened by 4 bases and J by 0 bases, with 20 bases between the two germline ends. CDR3 sequence (DNA): TGTGCCAGCAGCAATTCCCTAAGCCCGGACAGCTCTGGAAACACCATATATTTT. This codes for CASSNSLSPDSSGNTIYF. The full variable domain, completed using reference TRBV9 and TRBJ1-3, is DSGVTQTPKHLITATGQRVTLRCSPRSGDLSVYWYQQSLDQGLQFLIQYYNGEERAKGNILERFSAQQFPDLHSELNLSSLELGDSALYFCASSNSLSPDSSGNTIYFGEGSWLTVV.

This chain joins TRBV7-8 and TRBJ2-1; TRBD2 aligns across 9 bases. The germline V gene encodes CDR1 SGHVS and CDR2 FQNEAQ. The CDR3 consists of 15 residues. V dropped 5 bases and J dropped 7; count of bases not matched to a gene: 9. The CDR3 DNA reads TGTGCCAGCAGCGTTTGGCTAGCGGGAACGAATGAGCAGTTCTTC. It encodes CASSVWLAGTNEQFF. The complete variable domain, with remaining parts taken from reference TRBV7-8 and TRBJ2-1, reads GAGVSQSPRYKVAKRGQDVALRCDPISGHVSLFWYQQALGQGPEFLTYFQNEAQLDKSGLPSDRFFAERPEGSVSTLKIQRTQQEDSAVYLCASSVWLAGTNEQFFGPGTRLTVL.

V gene TRBV5-1 combines with J gene TRBJ1-1, with TRBD1 identical over 8 bases. J lost 3 bases, V lost 3 bases, and 1 base had no gene match. Germline CDR1 is SGHRS and CDR2 is YFSETQ. The CDR3 totals 13 residues. In DNA form, the CDR3 reads TGCGCCAGCAGCTCACAGGGGGACACTGAAGCTTTCTTT. It encodes CASSSQGDTEAFF.

The chain combines TRBV6-6 with TRBJ2-2; TRBD1 is a possible D gene (5 bases). This CDR3 spans 12 amino acids. Trimming removed 4 bases at V and 5 bases at J, with 5 bases between. Germline lookup yields CDR1 MNHNY and CDR2 SVGAGI (reference sequence). The CDR3 DNA reads TGTGCCAGCAGTTCAGGGACCGGGGAGCTGTTTTTT. This gives the protein CASSSGTGELFF.

The J gene is TRBJ1-3, the V gene TRBV30, with D possibly TRBD1 on 6 matching bases. The CDR3 is made up of 16 amino acids. Germline V gene lookup returns CDR1 GTSNPN and CDR2 SVGIG (reference sequence). V was pared by 1 base and J by 0 bases, with 13 bases between. The CDR3 spells CAWSERGYYSGNTIYF. The CDR3 DNA is TGTGCCTGGAGTGAGAGGGGGTATTACTCTGGAAACACCATATATTTT.

The V call is TRBV28, the J call TRBJ2-7; tentatively, D is TRBD1 (5 bases). The V and J ends lost 3 bases and 2 bases respectively, with 11 bases between them. Germline CDR1 is MDHEN and CDR2 is SYDVKM. There are 14 residues in the CDR3. CDR3 DNA sequence: TGTGCCAGCAGTTTCCCCAGGGATCCCTACGAGCAGTACTTC. Translated, it gives CASSFPRDPYEQYF.

The genes are TRBV19 and TRBJ1-1; D may be TRBD1 (5 bases). Trimming left V 2 bases short and J 8 bases short, with 9 bases between. The CDR3 length is 12 residues. Germline CDR1 and CDR2: LNHDA and SQIVND (reference sequence). The CDR3 reads CASSIIQGEAFF. The CDR3 nucleotides read TGTGCCAGTAGTATAATCCAGGGAGAAGCTTTCTTT.

The rearrangement uses TRBV20-1 and TRBJ1-1; no definite D call. Trimming left V 4 bases short and J 4 bases short, with 7 bases between. The CDR3 is 11 residues long. The V gene's germline CDR1 is DFQATT and CDR2 SNEGSKA (reference sequence). CDR3 nucleotide sequence: TGCAGTGCTATTGTCATCACTGAAGCTTTCTTT. Translation gives CSAIVITEAFF.

The count of this clone is one. The chain joins TRBV10-2 to TRBJ2-5; 7 bases match TRBD1. Germline CDR1 and CDR2: WSHSY and SAAADI. The junction had 12 bases not matched to a gene; V was cut back by 0 bases and J by 5 bases. CDR3 size: 17 residues. CDR3 in amino acids: CASSESSETGFRETQYF. The CDR3 nucleotides are TGCGCCAGCAGTGAGTCAAGTGAGACAGGGTTCAGGGAGACCCAGTACTTC.

CDR3 sequence: CASSFSGYKNEQYF. Here the CDR3 DNA reads TGTGCCAGCAGTTTCTCCGGGTATAAGAACGAGCAGTACTTC. This rearrangement joins TRBV27 to TRBJ2-7; D is uncertain. The germline V gene encodes CDR1 MNHEY and CDR2 SMNVEV (reference sequence). The CDR3 contains 14 residues. Trimming cost V 3 bases and J 5 bases, with 14 bases left between them.

V is TRBV6-1 and J is TRBJ1-1; D is ambiguous. CDR3 length equals 16 residues. The ends were cut back, 4 bases at V and 3 bases at J, with 18 bases in the middle. The germline V gene has CDR1 MNHNS and CDR2 SASEGT. The CDR3 is CASSARRLRVDTEAFF. The CDR3 nucleotides are TGTGCCAGCAGTGCTCGGAGATTACGGGTCGACACTGAAGCTTTCTTT.

The chain recombines TRBV30 with TRBJ1-1; no clear D gene. CDR3 length equals 10 residues. In germline, CDR1 is GTSNPN, CDR2 SVGIG (reference sequence). V lost 2 bases, J lost 7 bases, and 5 bases lay in between. DNA for the CDR3: TGTGCCTGGAGTAGAGGTGAAGCTTTCTTT. Translation gives CAWSRGEAFF.

The chain is built from TRBV7-2 and TRBJ2-1, with TRBD2 matching over 9 bases. The CDR3 has 16 amino acids. J lost 0 bases, V lost 5 bases, and 5 bases had no gene match. Germline V lookup: CDR1 SGHTA, CDR2 FQGNSA. Written as DNA, the CDR3 is TGTGCCAGCAGCCCTAGCGGGGTTACCTCCTACAATGAGCAGTTCTTC. This gives the protein CASSPSGVTSYNEQFF.